The present TCR beta chain was sequenced within a study of cytomegalovirus exposure and HLA in healthy donors. On the study more broadly: It was reported in a later analysis that the same platform had been used for the 110 or so validation repertoires as for the approximately 670 first-cohort repertoires.

As regards this clone: Its antigen is not known.

Findings and limits, study-wide: Later, an analysis found that TCR clusters from the first cohort tended to co-occur in the roughly 130 validation repertoires.

The CDR3 runs to 15 residues. Germline V gene lookup returns CDR1 MNHEY and CDR2 SMNVEV (reference sequence). The V and J ends lost 6 bases and 5 bases, in that order; junction bases with no gene match: 11. Sequencing used immunoSEQ multiplex PCR; TCRdb keeps in-frame clones, though not all of them. The table has 130,000 to 150,000 clones, 70% to 90% seen once. The clonotype comes from a woman aged 18-29 years in good health and CMV-seropositive. Sequencing used PBMCs. The V gene is TRBV27, the J gene TRBJ2-7, with 9 positions matching TRBD1. The CDR3 nucleotides are TGTGCCAGCAGACCTTCGGGGACAGGGCAGAACGAGCAGTACTTC. Encoded protein: CASRPSGTGQNEQYF.